The clone carrying this TCR beta chain appeared a few times. Its matching antigen is unknown. This record comes from a study of cytomegalovirus exposure and HLA in healthy donors. Study-level points and caveats: An analysis that was carried out later associated 15,000 to 20,000 TCR beta sequences with HLA alleles at 0.05 false discovery rate. TCR beta sequences reportedly predicted the HLA-A and HLA-B alleles of most subjects accurately. In a later analysis, TCR beta V- and J-gene trimming showed a link to a missense DCLRE1C variant.

Trimming stripped 2 bases from V and 7 bases from J, with 17 bases between. The CDR3 length is 15 residues. Germline CDR1 and CDR2: GTSNPN and SVGIG (reference sequence). The study ran its PCR with 60 Vbeta and 13 Jbeta primers. Some clones are missing from TCRdb's copy, which holds only in-frame ones; the method was immunoSEQ multiplex PCR. The table shows 150,000 or so clones, with more than 8% occurring only once. This receptor was identified in a man aged 50 or older in good health and CMV-seronegative. Sequencing used PBMCs. The V call is TRBV30, the J call TRBJ1-4; maybe TRBD1 (5 bases). CDR3 sequence: CAWSLAGHGGEKLFF. The CDR3 DNA sequence: TGTGCCTGGAGTTTAGCGGGGCACGGGGGTGAAAAACTGTTTTTT.